This TCR beta chain comes out of a study of T cell responses to AZD1222 COVID-19 vaccine (dated by TCRdb to about 2021). As for the study more broadly: A total of 233 trial participants underwent TCR sequencing, of whom some 200 had received two doses of AZD1222 and approximately 26 had received two doses of the MenACWY control vaccine. Trial participants were enrolled by age into subgroups of 18-55, 56-69 and 70-plus years, and around 150, 29 and 61 TCR-sequenced participants, respectively, were included in these subgroups. What the study reported, not specific to this receptor: Epitopes outside the regions mutated in the B.1.351 and B.1.1.7 variants were reportedly recognized by nearly half of the unique spike-specific TCRs. The whole spike protein was spanned by vaccine-associated CD4 TCRs, and dominant responses were seen in regions 160-218 and 743-854. The 56-69-year group was small, and its depth increase did not reach significance, likely because of low power. Participants were mostly white British, with more females than males. The authors suggested clonal diversity may have been underestimated. Conclusions about previously exposed vaccinees are limited because only five to seven AZD1222 recipients were SARS-CoV-2 seropositive at baseline. No day 14 peak-response samples were available, so repertoires were characterized only after the peak T cell response. After two AZD1222 doses, both the breadth and the depth of spike-specific TCRs were significantly higher than at day 0 and than in MenACWY recipients.

Details on this clone: What antigen it recognizes has not been identified. No much larger clone is present one base from it, and per-base qualities are unavailable.

The intended sense of this specimen's time point label: about 28 days (+/-7) after the second vaccine dose. The treatment or condition label on this specimen signifies: meningococcal conjugate vaccine given as trial control. Vaccinee samples were obtained from the UK trials COV001 and COV002, which included a single-blind randomized controlled phase 2/3 trial of AZD1222 (ChAdOx1 nCoV-19) in healthy adults. For TCRbeta chain sequencing, PBMC samples were collected from trial participants at day 0 and at day 28 after the second dose. The CDR3 regions of human TCRbeta chains were analyzed by immunosequencing. The study's processing was this. TCRs in the repertoires were compared against a reference library of SARS-CoV-2-specific TCRs that had been generated with the MIRA antigen-specificity platform. Breadth meant the fraction of unique TCRs that were SARS-CoV-2-associated, whereas depth meant the fraction of total T cells that were SARS-CoV-2-associated. Using the MIRA data, each spike-specific TCR was assigned both to the spike region to which the TCR was reactive and to a CD4 or CD8 class. Log10-transformed breadth and depth values were compared by one-way ANOVA with Sidak's multiple comparisons tests. TCRdb holds this immuneACCESS table with in-frame rearrangements only. Some clones are missing; in checked studies, unresolved V genes explain under half, and the rest has no known cause. V, J and clone size reflect that table, while D and trimming were determined from the DNA. In this sample the table shows around 130,000 clones, approximately 92% of which occur a single time. The ten largest clones represent around 3.8% of the sample.

Trimming takes 4 bases from V and 5 bases from J, and the germline ends sit 9 bases apart. Taken from cysteine to phenylalanine, the CDR3 has 13 residues. Kept here is only the CDR3 DNA, which spans 39 bases and is read in frame from base 1. CDR1 LGHDT and CDR2 YNNKEL were looked up in the germline V gene (reference sequence). Sample: peripheral blood, taken 28 days after the second dose of the MenACWY control vaccine. The rearrangement combines TRBV3-1 (or the pseudogene TRBV3-2) with TRBJ1-5; the D gene remains uncertain. This receptor was identified in an adult who received the MenACWY meningococcal vaccine as a control. The nucleotides read TGTGCCAGCAGCCCCGTCGGAGATCAGCCCCAGCATTTT. It is translated as CASSPVGDQPQHF.